These 3 T cell receptor beta chains share one sample of origin, sequenced in a study of control samples from healthy donors and cancer patients. Sequenced by immunoSEQ multiplex PCR; TCRdb stores in-frame clones only, minus some. Of 170,000 or so clones listed, approximately 92% are singletons. The source material was blood. The receptors derive from a middle-aged woman in good health.

This clone showed up just once. This rearrangement joins TRBV7-7 to TRBJ2-2; the D gene is possibly TRBD1 (6 bases). This CDR3 contains 17 residues. Per germline, CDR1 SSHAT and CDR2 FNYEAQ (reference sequence). V shed 5 bases and J shed 1 base, with 17 bases lying between them. CDR3 coding DNA: TGTGCCAGCAGCGTTATCCTCAGGGGAAGGAACACCGGGGAGCTGTTTTTT. Encoded protein: CASSVILRGRNTGELFF.

This sequence joins TRBV12-3 or TRBV12-4 and TRBJ2-2; D is possibly TRBD2 (5 bases). The germline V and J ends were trimmed by 8 bases and 7 bases, with 14 bases remaining between them. The CDR3 totals 13 residues. CDR3 in amino acids: CASVDYFIGELFF. For the CDR3, the DNA is TGTGCCAGCGTAGACTACTTTATCGGGGAGCTGTTTTTT.

The CDR3 DNA reads as TGTGCCATCAGAGAAGGGACGGTCGTCTATGGCTACACCTTC. It translates to CAIREGTVVYGYTF. The chain links TRBV10-3 to TRBJ1-2; possible D gene TRBD1, 5 bases. The CDR3 runs to 14 residues. V was trimmed by 6 bases and J by 4 bases, leaving 15 bases between them. Germline CDR1 reads ENHRY; CDR2 reads SYGVKD.